This T cell receptor beta chain appears in the sequencing data of a study of CD8 T cells in Susac syndrome. Germline lookup yields CDR1 KGHDR and CDR2 SFDVKD. This CDR3 has 15 amino acids. The germline V and J ends were trimmed by 4 bases and 5 bases, with 16 bases remaining between them. Random hexamers were used to reverse transcribe an amount of roughly 0.5 to 1 ug RNA. Amplification of TCR beta CDR3 by immunoSEQ multiplex PCR spanned 54 Vbeta and 13 Jbeta. TCRdb redid the calling of the immunoSEQ multiplex PCR reads with MiXCR, one entry per CDR3 protein. Among roughly 70,000 distinct CDR3 sequences listed, just over 95% were seen once. From blood CD8+ and CD4+ T cells, the TCR beta chain was sequenced. The multiple sclerosis controls consisted of treatment-naive patients with relapsing-remitting disease, either stable or active. TEMRA cells were FACS-enriched, while CD8+ and CD4+ T cells were negatively isolated.

The source material was CD4+ T cells from PBMCs. The sequence derives from a human donor with multiple sclerosis. This chain uses TRBV24-1 with TRBJ2-5, with D hard to call. In nucleotides, the CDR3 is TGTGCCACCAGTGACCCGGGCCTCTTGAGCGAGACCCAGTACTTC. Encoded protein: CATSDPGLLSETQYF.